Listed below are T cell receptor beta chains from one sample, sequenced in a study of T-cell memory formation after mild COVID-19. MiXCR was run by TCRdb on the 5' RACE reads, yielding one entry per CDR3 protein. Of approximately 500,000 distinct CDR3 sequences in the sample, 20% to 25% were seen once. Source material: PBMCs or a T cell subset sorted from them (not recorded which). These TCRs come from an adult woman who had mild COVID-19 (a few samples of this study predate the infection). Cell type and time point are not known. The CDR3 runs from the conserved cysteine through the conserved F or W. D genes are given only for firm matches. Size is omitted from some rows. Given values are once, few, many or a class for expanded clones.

CDR3nt: TGCGCCAGCAGCCAAACAGGACTAGGAACTATTGGCTACACCTTC
CDR3aa: CASSQTGLGTIGYTF
abundance: .
j_gene: TRBJ1-2
d_gene: .
v_gene: TRBV4-1

CDR3nt: TGTGCCAGCAGCATCGGGACAGGGGTCTACGAGCAGTACTTC
CDR3aa: CASSIGTGVYEQYF
abundance: few
j_gene: TRBJ2-7
d_gene: TRBD1
v_gene: TRBV9

CDR3nt: TGCAGTGCTAGGTCGACAGGGGGTAAGGTCAATGAGCAGTTCTTC
CDR3aa: CSARSTGGKVNEQFF
abundance: .
j_gene: TRBJ2-1
d_gene: TRBD1
v_gene: TRBV20-1

CDR3nt: TGTGCCAGCAGCGATTGGCAGGATGGCTACACCTTC
CDR3aa: CASSDWQDGYTF
abundance: few
j_gene: TRBJ1-2
d_gene: .
v_gene: TRBV9

CDR3nt: TGTGCCAGCAGTTATGCTACTGACAGGGGATTGAACACTGAAGCTTTCTTT
CDR3aa: CASSYATDRGLNTEAFF
abundance: .
j_gene: TRBJ1-1
d_gene: TRBD1
v_gene: TRBV6-5

CDR3nt: TGTGCCAGCAGCTCCGACAGGGTTCATGAAGGGACTGAAGCTTTCTTT
CDR3aa: CASSSDRVHEGTEAFF
abundance: few
j_gene: TRBJ1-1
d_gene: TRBD1
v_gene: TRBV7-9

CDR3nt: TGTGCCAGCAGTTATACGGGACAGGGTAACAATGAGCAGTTCTTC
CDR3aa: CASSYTGQGNNEQFF
abundance: .
j_gene: TRBJ2-1
d_gene: TRBD1
v_gene: TRBV6-6

CDR3nt: TGCAGCGTTGGTTCCTACGGGAGTAACACCTACGAGCAGTACTTC
CDR3aa: CSVGSYGSNTYEQYF
abundance: .
j_gene: TRBJ2-7
d_gene: .
v_gene: TRBV29-1

CDR3nt: TGTGCCAGCAGTTTTGACAGGGGGCTCGGGCGCCTCCACTTT
CDR3aa: CASSFDRGLGRLHF
abundance: .
j_gene: TRBJ1-6
d_gene: TRBD1
v_gene: TRBV6-5

CDR3nt: TGTGCCAGCAGCCCTTTGGGGGGGCCCACAGATACGCAGTATTTT
CDR3aa: CASSPLGGPTDTQYF
abundance: few
j_gene: TRBJ2-3
d_gene: .
v_gene: TRBV14

CDR3nt: TGTGCCAGCAGCGCCTTAGCGGGGCAAGAGACCCAGTACTTC
CDR3aa: CASSALAGQETQYF
abundance: few
j_gene: TRBJ2-5
d_gene: TRBD2
v_gene: TRBV7-6

CDR3nt: TGTGCCAGCAGCCCGGCCCGAGGCGATTCACCCCTCCACTTT
CDR3aa: CASSPARGDSPLHF
abundance: .
j_gene: TRBJ1-6
d_gene: .
v_gene: TRBV12-3/TRBV12-4

CDR3nt: TGTGCCATCAGAAACGCAGAGACCCAGTACTTC
CDR3aa: CAIRNAETQYF
abundance: few
j_gene: TRBJ2-5
d_gene: .
v_gene: TRBV10-3

CDR3nt: TGTGCCAGCAGCGCCCTCGGGTCGGCGGGAGATACGCAGTATTTT
CDR3aa: CASSALGSAGDTQYF
abundance: few
j_gene: TRBJ2-3
d_gene: .
v_gene: TRBV9

CDR3nt: TGTGCCAGCAGCTTAAGGGGTTCAGTCGACGAGCAGTACTTC
CDR3aa: CASSLRGSVDEQYF
abundance: .
j_gene: TRBJ2-7
d_gene: .
v_gene: TRBV5-4

CDR3nt: TGCGCCAGCAGCTCCGAACCCAAGACAGACCTCGGCGAGCAGTACTTC
CDR3aa: CASSSEPKTDLGEQYF
abundance: once
j_gene: TRBJ2-7
d_gene: .
v_gene: TRBV5-1

CDR3nt: TGTGCCAGTAGCGGGGTCACCGGGGAGCTGTTTTTT
CDR3aa: CASSGVTGELFF
abundance: .
j_gene: TRBJ2-2
d_gene: .
v_gene: TRBV19

CDR3nt: TGCAGTGCTAGAGATCGGGGGCGGGTCACAGATACGCAGTATTTT
CDR3aa: CSARDRGRVTDTQYF
abundance: few
j_gene: TRBJ2-3
d_gene: .
v_gene: TRBV20-1

CDR3nt: TGCGCCAGCAGCCGGTCACAGGGAATTGGCGGGGAGCTGTTTTTT
CDR3aa: CASSRSQGIGGELFF
abundance: few
j_gene: TRBJ2-2
d_gene: .
v_gene: TRBV4-1

CDR3nt: TGCAGCGTTTGTGGGGACCATATCTATGGCTACACCTTC
CDR3aa: CSVCGDHIYGYTF
abundance: .
j_gene: TRBJ1-2
d_gene: .
v_gene: TRBV29-1

CDR3nt: TGTGCCAGCAGAGTAGCGGGCACAGATACGCAGTATTTT
CDR3aa: CASRVAGTDTQYF
abundance: .
j_gene: TRBJ2-3
d_gene: .
v_gene: TRBV7-8

CDR3nt: TGCAGCGTCGGACTAGCGGGGAATGAGCAGTTCTTC
CDR3aa: CSVGLAGNEQFF
abundance: .
j_gene: TRBJ2-1
d_gene: TRBD2
v_gene: TRBV29-1

CDR3nt: TGTGCCAGCAGTTTCATTAGGAACAAACAAGAGACCCAGTACTTC
CDR3aa: CASSFIRNKQETQYF
abundance: .
j_gene: TRBJ2-5
d_gene: .
v_gene: TRBV12-3/TRBV12-4

CDR3nt: TGTGCCAGCCCCCTGGCGGGCTCACCTCACTCTGGGGCCAACGTCCTGACTTTC
CDR3aa: CASPLAGSPHSGANVLTF
abundance: few
j_gene: TRBJ2-6
d_gene: .
v_gene: TRBV21-1